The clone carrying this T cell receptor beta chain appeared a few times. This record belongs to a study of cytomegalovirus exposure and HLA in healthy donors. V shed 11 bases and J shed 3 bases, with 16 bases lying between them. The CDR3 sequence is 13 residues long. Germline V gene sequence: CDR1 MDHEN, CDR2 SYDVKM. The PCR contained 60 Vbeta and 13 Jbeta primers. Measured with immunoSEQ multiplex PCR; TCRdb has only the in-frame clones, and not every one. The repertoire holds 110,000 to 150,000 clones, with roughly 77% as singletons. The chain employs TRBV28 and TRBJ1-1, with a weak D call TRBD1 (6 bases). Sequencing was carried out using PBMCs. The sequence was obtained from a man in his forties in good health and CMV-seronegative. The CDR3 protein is CASVGGRYTEAFF. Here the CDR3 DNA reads TGTGCCTCCGTTGGGGGCAGGTACACTGAAGCTTTCTTT.